The 15 T cell receptor beta chains listed next were all sequenced from one sample in a study of blood T cell repertoires in COVID-19. The assay was immunoSEQ multiplex PCR, and TCRdb's table has in-frame clones only and misses some. The profile shows about 300,000 clones, about 82% of them singletons. The material sequenced was peripheral blood. These receptors all stem from a woman in her forties or fifties with acute or convalescent COVID-19.

The chain uses TRBV27 and TRBJ2-7; TRBD2 agrees at 8 bases. Losses at the gene ends were 3 bases for V and 6 bases for J; bases not matched to a gene: 13. Germline V gives CDR1 MNHEY, CDR2 SMNVEV (reference sequence). The CDR3 sequence is 16 residues long. The chain's CDR3 is CASSFNVGLAGSEQYF. The CDR3 nucleotides are TGTGCCAGCAGTTTTAATGTGGGGCTAGCGGGTTCCGAGCAGTACTTC.

The V call is TRBV29-1, the J call TRBJ2-3; 15 nucleotides line up with TRBD2. The CDR3 consists of 15 residues. In germline, CDR1 is SQVTM, CDR2 ANQGSEA. The V and J ends lost 7 bases and 3 bases, in that order; junction bases with no gene match: 5. The CDR3 is CSERTSGRGTDTQYF. The CDR3 bases are TGCAGCGAGCGGACTAGCGGGAGGGGTACAGATACGCAGTATTTT.

This clone was seen more than once but under ten times. This CDR3 is CATSDSQGARTGELFF. DNA of the CDR3: TGTGCCACCAGTGATTCGCAGGGGGCGCGGACCGGGGAGCTGTTTTTT. V and J are TRBV24-1 and TRBJ2-2, with 8 bases matching TRBD1. The trim removed 2 bases at V and 5 bases at J, leaving 6 bases unmatched. This CDR3 has 16 residues. From germline, CDR1 is KGHDR and CDR2 SFDVKD.

This sequence joins TRBV18 and TRBJ2-3, with 9 bases matching TRBD2. The germline V gene has CDR1 KGHSH and CDR2 LQKENI. CDR3 size: 16 residues. Trimming at V came to 3 bases and at J to 5 bases, leaving 9 bases not matched to a gene. In DNA form, the CDR3 reads TGTGCCAGCTCACCGACGGCTAGCGGGATTGAAGATACGCAGTATTTT. Translation: CASSPTASGIEDTQYF.

This CDR3 reads CASSGGAYNEQFF. The CDR3 region has the DNA TGTGCCAGCTCCGGGGGAGCCTACAATGAGCAGTTCTTC. This chain joins TRBV18 and TRBJ2-1; D is perhaps TRBD2 (6 bases). The CDR3 length is 13 residues. The germline V gene has CDR1 KGHSH and CDR2 LQKENI. The ends were cut back, 6 bases at V and 2 bases at J, with 8 bases in the middle.

CDR3 residues: CAWRGQYNQPQHF. CDR3 in DNA: TGTGCCTGGAGAGGACAGTACAATCAGCCCCAGCATTTT. This chain connects TRBV30 to TRBJ1-5; D is perhaps TRBD1 (6 bases). CDR3 size: 13 residues. Trimming took off 3 bases at V and 3 bases at J, with 9 bases between the two ends. CDR1 is GTSNPN, CDR2 SVGIG, per germline (reference sequence).

This chain links TRBV7-2 with TRBJ1-2; no definite D call. The V and J ends lost 4 bases and 13 bases respectively, with 13 bases between them. The CDR3 has 11 amino acids. Germline loops: CDR1 SGHTA, CDR2 FQGNSA. CDR3 residues: CASSWSSAPTF. CDR3 nucleotide sequence: TGTGCCAGCAGCTGGAGCTCGGCCCCCACCTTC.

Only a few counts were recorded for this clone. The chain uses TRBV19 and TRBJ2-2; 10 bases line up with TRBD2. The CDR3 runs to 14 residues. V lost 9 bases to trimming and J lost 3 bases; unmatched junction nucleotides: 4. CDR1 and CDR2 from the germline V gene are LNHDA and SQIVND (reference sequence). CDR3 protein: CASQREGDTGELFF. The CDR3 region has the DNA TGTGCCAGCCAGCGGGAGGGTGACACCGGGGAGCTGTTTTTT.

The chain is built from TRBV9 and TRBJ1-3; D possibly corresponds to TRBD1 (5 bases). CDR1 and CDR2 (germline): SGDLS, YYNGEE. This CDR3 is built from 13 residues. Trimming stripped 10 bases from V and 0 bases from J, with 11 bases between. CDR3 sequence: CARMTASGNTIYF. In DNA, the CDR3 is TGTGCCCGCATGACAGCCTCTGGAAACACCATATATTTT. Looking up the rest from reference TRBV9 and TRBJ1-3 gives the full variable domain: DSGVTQTPKHLITATGQRVTLRCSPRSGDLSVYWYQQSLDQGLQFLIQYYNGEERAKGNILERFSAQQFPDLHSELNLSSLELGDSALYFCARMTASGNTIYFGEGSWLTVV.

The CDR3 bases are TGTGCCAGCAGTTACGGGAAGGGACATCTCTATGGCTACACCTTC. It encodes CASSYGKGHLYGYTF. The gene calls are TRBV6-5 and TRBJ1-2; D is possibly TRBD1 (6 bases). The CDR3 has 15 residues. Germline V lookup: CDR1 MNHEY, CDR2 SVGAGI. V was cut by 2 bases and J by 4 bases, with 14 bases left in between.

The chain recombines TRBV7-2 with TRBJ2-5; 9 bases line up with TRBD2. Trimming at V came to 6 bases and at J to 4 bases, leaving 9 bases not matched to a gene. The CDR3 runs to 15 residues. Germline V gives CDR1 SGHTA, CDR2 FQGNSA. CDR3 in amino acids: CASRKAGGRTETQYF. The CDR3 DNA reads TGTGCCAGCAGGAAAGCGGGGGGAAGGACAGAGACCCAGTACTTC.

The V and J genes are TRBV6-6 and TRBJ2-7, with D maybe TRBD1 (8 bases). The CDR3 covers 14 residues. CDR1 and CDR2 from the germline V gene are MNHNY and SVGAGI (reference sequence). V lost 8 bases to trimming and J lost 2 bases, with 16 bases between them. The CDR3 sequence: CASGLGQGTYEQYF. Here the CDR3 DNA reads TGTGCCAGCGGACTAGGACAGGGTACCTACGAGCAGTACTTC.

Concerning this clone: The sample holds other DNA sequences that translate to the same CDR3. The chain employs TRBV18 and TRBJ1-1; possibly TRBD1 for D (5 bases). CDR3 length: 13 amino acids. From germline, CDR1 is KGHSH and CDR2 LQKENI. V was cut by 2 bases and J by 1 base, with 5 bases left in between. CDR3: CASSPGQNTEAFF. DNA for the CDR3: TGTGCCAGCTCACCAGGACAGAACACTGAAGCTTTCTTT. The entire variable domain, with the rest obtained from reference TRBV18 and TRBJ1-1, is as follows: NAGVMQNPRHLVRRRGQEARLRCSPMKGHSHVYWYRQLPEEGLKFMVYLQKENIIDESGMPKERFSAEFPKEGPSILRIQQVVRGDSAAYFCASSPGQNTEAFFGQGTRLTVV.

The chain links TRBV7-6 to TRBJ2-1; 13 nucleotides align to TRBD2. Germline trimming cut 5 bases from V and 8 bases from J; bases unmatched to any gene: 18. This CDR3 has 19 residues. Germline lookup yields CDR1 SGHVS and CDR2 FNYEAQ. Written as DNA, the CDR3 is TGTGCCAGCAGCCCTAGGGACAGGACTAGCGGGAGATCCATTGATGAGCAGTTCTTC. Translating gives CASSPRDRTSGRSIDEQFF.

This rearrangement joins TRBV3-1 (or the pseudogene TRBV3-2) to TRBJ2-1; 9 bases align to TRBD2. The CDR3 totals 15 residues. Germline trimming cut 0 bases from V and 10 bases from J; bases unmatched to any gene: 7. From germline, CDR1 is LGHDT and CDR2 YNNKEL (reference sequence). CDR3 amino acids: CASSQDGGLATEQFF. CDR3 nucleotide sequence: TGTGCCAGCAGCCAAGATGGAGGACTAGCGACAGAGCAGTTCTTC.